Below are 30 T cell receptor beta chains sequenced from a single sample in a study of Graves' ophthalmopathy and Graves' hyperthyroidism. The sequenced template was RNA, covering the TCR beta CDR3 region. After a first-round RT-PCR with HTBI primers, a second-round multiplex PCR was run. TCRdb recomputed calls from the multiplex PCR reads with MiXCR, one row per CDR3 protein. The sample shows 500,000 to 600,000 distinct CDR3 sequences, 39% of them seen only once. The sequencing input was peripheral blood or thyroid tissue (not recorded which). The receptor source for this set is an adult man with Graves' hyperthyroidism.

This chain links TRBV10-2 with TRBJ1-1; D remains unclear. Germline CDR1 WSHSY, CDR2 SAAADI. There are 14 residues in the CDR3. V was shortened by 2 bases and J by 0 bases, with 7 bases between the two germline ends. This chain's CDR3 is CASSERPLNTEAFF. DNA of the CDR3: TGCGCCAGCAGTGAGAGGCCTCTGAACACTGAAGCTTTCTTT.

The gene calls are TRBV27 and TRBJ2-6; D unclear. CDR3 size: 17 residues. CDR1 is MNHEY, CDR2 SMNVEV, per germline (reference sequence). V shed 5 bases and J shed 0 bases, with 14 bases lying between them. The CDR3, as DNA: TGTGCCAGCAGTCCTTGGGCTTCCCTCTCTGGGGCCAACGTCCTGACTTTC. This encodes CASSPWASLSGANVLTF.

The chain links TRBV20-1 to TRBJ1-2; D gene ambiguous. The CDR3 length is 11 residues. Germline-derived CDR1 and CDR2 are DFQATT and SNEGSKA (reference sequence). V gave up 4 bases and J gave up 6 bases, with 9 bases separating them. CDR3 residues: CSAMGEDGYTF. The CDR3 coding sequence is TGCAGTGCTATGGGAGAAGATGGCTACACCTTC.

The V call is TRBV7-9, the J call TRBJ2-7, with 7 nucleotides matching TRBD1. Germline V CDR1 and CDR2: SEHNR, FQNEAQ (reference sequence). Unmatched junction bases numbered 9, after V lost 3 bases and J lost 4 bases. CDR3 length: 15 amino acids. CDR3 residues: CASSFRDSALYEQYF. Written as DNA, the CDR3 is TGTGCCAGCAGCTTCCGGGACAGCGCCTTATACGAGCAGTACTTC.

This clonotype turned up a few times. V and J are TRBV10-3 and TRBJ2-3; TRBD2 is a possible D gene (5 bases). The CDR3 has 13 amino acids. Trimming left V 2 bases short and J 4 bases short, with 7 bases between. CDR1 ENHRY and CDR2 SYGVKD come from the germline V gene. CDR3 nucleotide sequence: TGTGCCATCAGTGAGGTGGAGGCAGATACGCAGTATTTT. Translation gives CAISEVEADTQYF.

Many counts were recorded for this clonotype. V is TRBV10-3 and J is TRBJ1-1, with no clear D. Germline assignment: CDR1 ENHRY and CDR2 SYGVKD. The CDR3 is 15 amino acids. Trimming cost V 3 bases and J 4 bases, with 15 bases left between them. The CDR3 sequence: CAISDSGNLGTEAFF. In DNA, the CDR3 is TGTGCCATCAGTGATTCCGGAAATTTAGGCACTGAAGCTTTCTTT.

Notes on this clonotype: One junction end disagrees with the germline gene, perhaps due to a read error. The rearrangement joins TRBV10-3 to TRBJ1-5; D is undetermined. The CDR3 is 16 amino acids. The germline V gene encodes CDR1 ENHRY and CDR2 SYGVKD. The CDR3 loop is CAIRDTGYMINQPQHF. The CDR3 DNA is TGTGCCATCCGTGACACGGGGTACATGATCAATCAGCCCCAGCATTTT.

The chain carries TRBV6-6 and TRBJ1-1; D gene uncertain. This CDR3 has 18 residues. V lost 4 bases to trimming and J lost 0 bases, with 21 bases between them. The germline V gene encodes CDR1 MNHNY and CDR2 SVGAGI (reference sequence). The CDR3, as DNA: TGTGCCAGCAGTTTCCGCGTTTCAGGTTGGCAGATGAACACTGAAGCTTTCTTT. It is translated as CASSFRVSGWQMNTEAFF.

This clonotype was seen ten or more times. The chain combines TRBV7-2 with TRBJ1-6, with 7 bases aligning to TRBD1. Trimming took 5 bases from V and 5 from J; bases not matched to a gene: 6. This CDR3 spans 15 amino acids. Germline V CDR1 and CDR2: SGHTA, FQGNSA. CDR3 nucleotides: TGTGCCAGCAGCCTGACAGGGCCTAATAATTCACCCCTCCACTTT. Translating it yields CASSLTGPNNSPLHF. The entire variable domain, with the rest obtained from reference TRBV7-2 and TRBJ1-6, is as follows: GAGVSQSPSNKVTEKGKDVELRCDPISGHTALYWYRQSLGQGLEFLIYFQGNSAPDKSGLPSDRFSAERTGGSVSTLTIQRTQQEDSAVYLCASSLTGPNNSPLHFGNGTRLTVT.

This clonotype was seen repeatedly, ten times or more. The chain has TRBV19 and TRBJ1-5; no firm D call. CDR1 is LNHDA and CDR2 is SQIVND in the germline V gene (reference sequence). With 3 bases removed from V and 1 base from J, the gap between germline ends came to 19 bases. The CDR3 extends over 18 amino acids. This CDR3 reads CASSMTGRVSSSNQPQHF. The CDR3 bases are TGTGCCAGTAGTATGACCGGGAGGGTTTCCTCCAGCAATCAGCCCCAGCATTTT.

This chain links TRBV7-8 with TRBJ1-1, with TRBD1 identical over 7 bases. CDR3 length: 16 residues. The V segment lost 0 bases and the J segment 5 bases; nucleotides outside the gene matches: 9. Germline values: CDR1 SGHVS, CDR2 FQNEAQ. The CDR3 loop reads CASSLAVRGGVTEAFF. The CDR3 DNA sequence: TGTGCCAGCAGCTTAGCAGTCAGGGGGGGTGTTACTGAAGCTTTCTTT. The full variable domain, in which reference TRBV7-8 and TRBJ1-1 provide the parts outside the CDR3, is GAGVSQSPRYKVAKRGQDVALRCDPISGHVSLFWYQQALGQGPEFLTYFQNEAQLDKSGLPSDRFFAERPEGSVSTLKIQRTQQEDSAVYLCASSLAVRGGVTEAFFGQGTRLTVV.

CDR3 region: CATSDFAQETQYF. In DNA, the CDR3 is TGTGCCACCAGTGATTTTGCCCAAGAGACCCAGTACTTC. V usage is TRBV24-1 and J usage is TRBJ2-5; D is uncertain. The CDR3 has 13 residues. With 1 base removed from V and 1 base from J, the gap between germline ends came to 3 bases. The germline CDR1 and CDR2 sequences are KGHDR and SFDVKD.

The sample holds many counts of this clonotype. The J gene is TRBJ2-5, the V gene TRBV29-1; D unresolved. Germline V lookup: CDR1 SQVTM, CDR2 ANQGSEA. The germline V and J ends were trimmed by 3 bases and 5 bases, with 4 bases remaining between them. This CDR3 has 10 residues. The CDR3 bases are TGCAGCGTTGACCGCGAGACCCAGTACTTC. It translates to CSVDRETQYF. The full variable domain, with the rest looked up from reference TRBV29-1 and TRBJ2-5, is SAVISQKPSRDICQRGTSLTIQCQVDSQVTMMFWYRQQPGQSLTLIATANQGSEATYESGFVIDKFPISRPNLTFSTLTVSNMSPEDSSIYLCSVDRETQYFGPGTRLLVL.

Details on this clonotype: A much bigger clone sits one base away, suggesting this may be a read error. The chain joins TRBV6-1 to TRBJ2-7, with D possibly being TRBD1 (5 bases). CDR3 length: 14 amino acids. V dropped 6 bases and J dropped 6 bases, with 18 bases sitting between them. CDR1 and CDR2 from the germline V gene are MNHNS and SASEGT. The CDR3 here is CASRDMRRSGEQYF. The DNA for the CDR3 is TGTGCCAGCAGGGACATGAGACGTTCTGGCGAGCAGTACTTC.

The V call is TRBV6-6, the J call TRBJ1-2, with D possibly TRBD1 on 5 matching bases. The V end was cut by 5 bases, the J end by 8 bases, with 18 bases between. CDR1 and CDR2 (germline): MNHNY, SVGAGI (reference sequence). The CDR3 is made up of 14 amino acids. CDR3 in DNA: TGTGCCAGCAGTGAGGCCGGGGCAGGGAACGGCTACACCTTC. This gives the protein CASSEAGAGNGYTF.

This clonotype was counted many times. This rearrangement joins TRBV7-2 to TRBJ2-2; 9 nucleotides agree with TRBD2. The CDR3 is 15 amino acids. Germline V lookup: CDR1 SGHTA, CDR2 FQGNSA. V lost 5 bases, J lost 3 bases, and 4 bases stayed unmatched. CDR3 residues: CASSQSGGYTGELFF. In nucleotides, the CDR3 is TGTGCCAGCAGCCAAAGCGGGGGGTACACCGGGGAGCTGTTTTTT. Full variable domain (missing parts from reference TRBV7-2 and TRBJ2-2): GAGVSQSPSNKVTEKGKDVELRCDPISGHTALYWYRQSLGQGLEFLIYFQGNSAPDKSGLPSDRFSAERTGGSVSTLTIQRTQQEDSAVYLCASSQSGGYTGELFFGEGSRLTVL.

The V call is TRBV5-1, the J call TRBJ2-1; D uncertain. The V end was cut by 5 bases, the J end by 4 bases, with 7 bases between. CDR3 length: 12 amino acids. Germline V gives CDR1 SGHRS, CDR2 YFSETQ. Here the CDR3 reads CASRRDYNEQFF. The CDR3 bases are TGCGCCAGCAGGAGAGATTACAATGAGCAGTTCTTC.

This clonotype was seen a few times. The J gene is TRBJ1-3, the V gene TRBV30; D gene unclear. CDR1 is GTSNPN, CDR2 SVGIG, per germline (reference sequence). This CDR3 contains 11 residues. V was cut by 2 bases and J by 7 bases, with 6 bases left in between. The CDR3 DNA reads as TGTGCCTGGAGTCCGGAGAACACCATATATTTT. Translation gives CAWSPENTIYF. The entire variable domain, with the rest obtained from reference TRBV30 and TRBJ1-3, is as follows: SQTIHQWPATLVQPVGSPLSLECTVEGTSNPNLYWYRQAAGRGLQLLFYSVGIGQISSEVPQNLSASRPQDRQFILSSKKLLLSDSGFYLCAWSPENTIYFGEGSWLTVV.

This clonotype was counted ten times or more. CDR3 DNA: TGTGCCAGCAGCTTTCCGGGACAGGGCAAAGAAAAACTGTTTTTT. Residues: CASSFPGQGKEKLFF. This chain uses TRBV7-9 with TRBJ1-4, with 9 bases lining up with TRBD1. This CDR3 is built from 15 residues. Looked up from germline, CDR1 is SEHNR and CDR2 is FQNEAQ (reference sequence). Trimming cost V 3 bases and J 8 bases; bases outside gene matches: 7.

This chain joins TRBV7-6 and TRBJ1-5; no firm D call. The V and J ends lost 1 base and 14 bases respectively, with 9 bases between them. Germline-derived CDR1 and CDR2 are SGHVS and FNYEAQ. The CDR3 contains 11 residues. For the CDR3, the DNA is TGTGCCAGCAGCTTAGGAGAAGCAAAGCATTTT. Protein product: CASSLGEAKHF.

Many counts were recorded for this clonotype. The CDR3 nucleotides read TGTGCCAGCAGCTTAAACGGCGAGAACACCGGGGAGCTGTTTTTT. It specifies CASSLNGENTGELFF. V gene TRBV11-2 combines with J gene TRBJ2-2; no clear D gene. Germline CDR1 reads SGHAT; CDR2 reads FQNNGV. V lost 2 bases and J lost 1, with 8 bases in between. CDR3 length equals 15 residues.

This clonotype was observed at least ten times. The chain employs TRBV29-1 and TRBJ1-1, with D hard to call. Germline CDR1 is SQVTM and CDR2 is ANQGSEA. The CDR3 consists of 13 residues. V gave up 1 base and J gave up 1 base, with 7 bases separating them. In nucleotides, the CDR3 is TGCAGCGTTGAAGTTACGCGGAACACTGAAGCTTTCTTT. This sequence encodes CSVEVTRNTEAFF.

The chain combines TRBV29-1 with TRBJ2-2, with a possible D match to TRBD2 (6 bases). Germline loops: CDR1 SQVTM, CDR2 ANQGSEA. The CDR3 is made up of 14 amino acids. Trimming stripped 8 bases from V and 7 bases from J, with 20 bases between. CDR3 region: CSSLAGQGGGELFF. For the CDR3, the DNA is TGCAGCAGTTTAGCCGGGCAGGGAGGCGGGGAGCTGTTTTTT.

The chain is built from TRBV6-6 and TRBJ2-3; the D is unclear. From germline, CDR1 is MNHNY and CDR2 SVGAGI (reference sequence). The CDR3 length is 14 residues. V lost 5 bases and J 9 bases, leaving 18 bases between the germline ends. CDR3 region: CASSAREGSLTQYF. The DNA for the CDR3 is TGTGCCAGCAGTGCCCGAGAAGGGTCATTGACGCAGTATTTT.

The chain links TRBV12-3 or TRBV12-4 to TRBJ1-6, with 7 bases lining up with TRBD1. The CDR3 runs to 17 residues. J gave up 0 bases and V 6 bases, and 8 bases lay outside the gene matches. DNA of the CDR3: TGTGCCAGCAGGGAGACAGGGCAGGGCTCCTATAATTCACCCCTCCACTTT. It translates to CASRETGQGSYNSPLHF.

This clonotype came up a few times. V usage is TRBV13 and J usage is TRBJ1-2; D remains ambiguous. This CDR3 is built from 14 residues. Between the trimmed V and J ends, which lost 1 base and 6 bases, there was a span of 12 bases. CDR1 PRHDT and CDR2 FYEKMQ come from the germline V gene (reference sequence). Written as DNA, the CDR3 is TGTGCCAGCAGCTTAGAGGCCGGCTTGGATGGCTACACCTTC. Translated: CASSLEAGLDGYTF.

This clonotype was detected once. Being one base from a much bigger clone, this may be a read error. This rearrangement joins TRBV7-9 to TRBJ2-5; the match to TRBD1 covers 9 bases. CDR1 and CDR2 from the germline V gene are SEHNR and FQNEAQ (reference sequence). The CDR3 runs to 15 residues. CDR3 DNA sequence: TGTGCCAGCAGTTTACTCTTGACAGGGGGAAAGACCCGGTACTTC. This encodes CASSLLLTGGKTRYF.

This clonotype was recorded at least ten times. V and J are TRBV13 and TRBJ2-5, with D maybe TRBD2 (6 bases). V was trimmed by 6 bases and J by 2 bases, leaving 16 bases between them. Per the germline V gene, CDR1 is PRHDT and CDR2 is FYEKMQ (reference sequence). The CDR3 runs to 15 residues. The CDR3 region has the DNA TGTGCCAGCAGTTCCCCGGGACTCCGACAAGAGACCCAGTACTTC. Translating it yields CASSSPGLRQETQYF.

This clonotype was counted at least ten times. The V gene is TRBV20-1, the J gene TRBJ2-7; the D gene is possibly TRBD2 (6 bases). The germline V gene has CDR1 DFQATT and CDR2 SNEGSKA (reference sequence). V lost 1 base and J lost 5, with 12 bases in between. This CDR3 has 13 residues. The CDR3 nucleotides read TGCAGTGCTAGAGGTCCTAGCGAGCACGAGCAGTACTTC. This encodes CSARGPSEHEQYF.

This clonotype showed up many times. The rearrangement uses TRBV5-1 and TRBJ2-7; TRBD2 matches at 13 bases. Germline V CDR1 and CDR2: SGHRS, YFSETQ. The length of the CDR3 is 16 residues. V dropped 3 bases and J dropped 2; count of bases not matched to a gene: 5. The CDR3 loop reads CASSWTGTSGAYEQYF. DNA of the CDR3: TGCGCCAGCAGCTGGACGGGGACTAGCGGGGCCTACGAGCAGTACTTC.